Shown below are 14 T cell receptor beta chains from a single sample sequenced in a study of graft-versus-host responses after intestinal transplantation. Antigens of these TCRs are unknown. The protocol was immunoSEQ multiplex PCR, while the TCRdb copy is restricted to in-frame clones and leaves out a portion. In the table there are some 84,000 clones, 82% of which are singletons. The sequences come from unstimulated CD4+ T cells sorted from spleen or lymph node cells, collected before intestinal transplant. These receptors were obtained from a human donor who received an intestinal transplant.

V usage is TRBV15 and J usage is TRBJ2-2; maybe TRBD2 (6 bases). Germline V lookup: CDR1 LNHNV, CDR2 YYDKDF (reference sequence). The CDR3 covers 14 residues. The V end was cut by 5 bases, the J end by 4 bases, with 11 bases between. The CDR3 sequence: CATSREMGTGELFF. CDR3 nucleotide sequence: TGTGCCACCAGCCGGGAGATGGGCACCGGGGAGCTGTTTTTT.

The rearrangement uses TRBV7-2 and TRBJ2-1, with 10 bases aligning to TRBD2. V shed 1 base, J shed 8 bases, and the junction held 5 bases outside the gene matches. The CDR3 spans 15 residues. Germline loops: CDR1 SGHTA, CDR2 FQGNSA. The CDR3 coding sequence is TGTGCCAGCAGCTTAGAGTCTAGCGGGGGTCATGAGCAGTTCTTC. This gives the protein CASSLESSGGHEQFF.

V and J are TRBV6-5 and TRBJ1-6, with TRBD1 matching 7 bases. J was trimmed by 7 bases and V by 5 bases; bases with no gene match: 8. In germline, CDR1 is MNHEY, CDR2 SVGAGI. This CDR3 is built from 15 residues. The CDR3, as DNA: TGTGCCAGCAGTGGATGGGCAGGGGGGAATTCACCCCTCCACTTT. Amino acids: CASSGWAGGNSPLHF.

This clone was counted once. The chain carries TRBV5-1 and TRBJ2-5; D perhaps matches TRBD2 (7 bases). CDR1 is SGHRS, CDR2 YFSETQ, per germline. V gave up 4 bases and J gave up 5 bases, with 12 bases separating them. The CDR3 has 13 residues. CDR3 nucleotide sequence: TGCGCCAGCAGCGGGGGGGGCCAGGAGACCCAGTACTTC. Translation gives CASSGGGQETQYF. The variable domain in full, completed from reference TRBV5-1 and TRBJ2-5, reads KAGVTQTPRYLIKTRGQQVTLSCSPISGHRSVSWYQQTPGQGLQFLFEYFSETQRNKGNFPGRFSGRQFSNSRSEMNVSTLELGDSALYLCASSGGGQETQYFGPGTRLLVL.

This clone showed up just once. The chain joins TRBV5-5 to TRBJ2-2; no clear D gene. The CDR3 loop spans 14 amino acids. Germline V gene sequence: CDR1 SGHKS, CDR2 YYEKEE (reference sequence). V lost 1 base to trimming and J lost 1 base, with 5 bases between them. CDR3 nucleotide sequence: TGTGCCAGCAGCTTGACCGGGAACACCGGGGAGCTGTTTTTT. It specifies CASSLTGNTGELFF.

This clone is a singleton in its sample. This chain links TRBV5-5 with TRBJ1-2, with 7 bases identical to TRBD1. V shed 4 bases and J 6 bases; nucleotides not matched to a gene: 9. CDR3 length equals 14 residues. Germline values: CDR1 SGHKS, CDR2 YYEKEE (reference sequence). The CDR3 sequence: CASSPTTGYDGYTF. Here the CDR3 DNA reads TGTGCCAGCAGCCCGACGACAGGGTACGATGGCTACACCTTC.

The V and J genes are TRBV5-5 and TRBJ2-5; D remains unclear. Germline CDR1 reads SGHKS; CDR2 reads YYEKEE (reference sequence). Trimming removed 8 bases at V and 3 bases at J, with 8 bases between. The CDR3 sequence is 11 residues long. As DNA, the CDR3 is TGTGCCAGTTCAAGAGAAGAGACCCAGTACTTC. Translated, it gives CASSREETQYF.

By share, this clone ranks as medium-sized (0.01 to 0.1%). This rearrangement joins TRBV6-6 to TRBJ1-1, with 7 bases that match TRBD1. This CDR3 has 14 amino acids. V gave up 6 bases and J gave up 8 bases; unmatched junction bases: 12. Germline V gene lookup returns CDR1 MNHNY and CDR2 SVGAGI (reference sequence). CDR3 sequence (DNA): TGTGCCAGCAGAATGGACAGGCCCGTCCGGGAAGCTTTCTTT. Its protein product is CASRMDRPVREAFF.

CDR3: CATSRGAGMGEKLFF. The CDR3 region has the DNA TGTGCCACCAGCAGAGGGGCAGGGATGGGAGAAAAACTGTTTTTT. This rearrangement joins TRBV15 to TRBJ1-4; the D gene is possibly TRBD1 (5 bases). The CDR3 extends over 15 amino acids. V lost 1 base and J lost 8, with 14 bases in between. Germline V gene lookup returns CDR1 LNHNV and CDR2 YYDKDF (reference sequence). Drawing the rest from reference TRBV15 and TRBJ1-4, the complete variable domain is DAMVIQNPRYQVTQFGKPVTLSCSQTLNHNVMYWYQQKSSQAPKLLFHYYDKDFNNEADTPDNFQSRRPNTSFCFLDIRSPGLGDTAMYLCATSRGAGMGEKLFFGSGTQLSVL.

The chain is built from TRBV10-3 and TRBJ1-2; D perhaps matches TRBD1 (5 bases). This CDR3 has 18 amino acids. V gave up 0 bases and J gave up 0 bases, with 17 bases separating them. CDR1 and CDR2 (germline): ENHRY, SYGVKD. DNA of the CDR3: TGTGCCATCAGTGAGTCGACTGTGGGAGGGGCGGCTAACTATGGCTACACCTTC. Amino acid sequence: CAISESTVGGAANYGYTF.

The chain uses TRBV5-4 and TRBJ2-7; 7 bases are a match to TRBD1. Germline V lookup: CDR1 SGHNT, CDR2 YYREEE (reference sequence). V trimming: 4 bases; J trimming: 1 base; junction bases outside the gene matches: 8. This CDR3 is 15 amino acids long. As DNA, the CDR3 is TGTGCCAGCAGCACTCAAGACAGGGCATCCTACGAGCAGTACTTC. It codes for CASSTQDRASYEQYF.

The rearrangement joins TRBV11-2 to TRBJ2-6; D gene uncertain. The ends were cut back, 3 bases at V and 0 bases at J, with 6 bases in the middle. Per the germline V gene, CDR1 is SGHAT and CDR2 is FQNNGV. This CDR3 contains 15 residues. In DNA, the CDR3 is TGTGCCAGCAGCTTCCCCCTCTCTGGGGCCAACGTCCTGACTTTC. Protein: CASSFPLSGANVLTF.

The chain combines TRBV9 with TRBJ2-3; D gene unclear. Germline V gene lookup returns CDR1 SGDLS and CDR2 YYNGEE. The CDR3 loop spans 14 amino acids. V shed 0 bases and J shed 0 bases, with 5 bases lying between them. DNA of the CDR3: TGTGCCAGCAGCGTAGGTTCTAGCACAGATACGCAGTATTTT. It encodes CASSVGSSTDTQYF.

This clone has more than one count but fewer than ten. The chain uses TRBV9 and TRBJ2-7; no reliable D call. Germline CDR1 SGDLS, CDR2 YYNGEE. This CDR3 is 15 amino acids long. V gave up 1 base and J gave up 6 bases, with 17 bases separating them. The CDR3 DNA follows: TGTGCCAGCAGCGTAACGGAGAGTTTGAGAGGCGAGCAGTACTTC. Translating it yields CASSVTESLRGEQYF.